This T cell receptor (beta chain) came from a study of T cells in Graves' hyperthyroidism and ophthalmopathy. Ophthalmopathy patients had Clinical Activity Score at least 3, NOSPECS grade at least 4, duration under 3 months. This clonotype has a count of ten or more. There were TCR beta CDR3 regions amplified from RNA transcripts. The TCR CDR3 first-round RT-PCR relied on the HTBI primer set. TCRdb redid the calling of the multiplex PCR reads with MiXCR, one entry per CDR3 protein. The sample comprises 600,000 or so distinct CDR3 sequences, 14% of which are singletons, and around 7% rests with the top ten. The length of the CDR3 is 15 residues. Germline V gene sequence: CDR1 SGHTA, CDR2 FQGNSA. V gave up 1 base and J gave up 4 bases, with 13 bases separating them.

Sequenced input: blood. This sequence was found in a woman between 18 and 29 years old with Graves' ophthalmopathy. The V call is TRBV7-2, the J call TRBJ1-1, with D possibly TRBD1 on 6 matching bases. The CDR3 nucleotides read TGTGCCAGCAGCTTAGGTGGGGGGGGGGCCACTGAAGCTTTCTTT. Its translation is CASSLGGGGATEAFF.